This T cell receptor (beta chain) was recorded in a study of T-cell reconstitution after alpha-beta-depleted transplantation in children (dated by TCRdb to 2016 to 2018). About the investigation overall: The study quantitatively tracked T-cell immune reconstitution after TCRalphabeta/CD19-depleted allogeneic hematopoietic cell transplantation in children using TCR repertoire profiling. The study at large found these results: About two months after transplant, the apparently early recovery of alphabetaT-cell counts reportedly depended on just several hundred clones that had expanded rapidly and came from non-depleted graft cells. Over the following months the frequencies of hyperexpanded clones went down, and after one year T-cell counts and TCRbeta diversity were mostly credited to newly produced T cells. In some patients, the high TCRbeta diversity seen at day 60 was put down to recipient T cells and intrathymic progenitors that had survived conditioning.

This clonotype was counted at least ten times. The antigen it recognizes is unknown. No base qualities exist here, and no much larger clone lies one base off it. The V and J ends are trimmed by 1 base and 11 bases, leaving 12 bases between them. The CDR3 covers 12 residues, taking in both the cysteine and the phenylalanine. The only DNA kept is the CDR3, 36 bases in frame from the first base. Interpreted using the paper, the treatment or condition label stands for: allogeneic hematopoietic cell transplantation with graft depleted of TCRalphabeta T cells and CD19 B cells. The transplant recipients were children given TCRalphabeta/CD19-depleted allogeneic hematopoietic cell grafts. Library preparation employed PCR. Sequencing was carried out with an Illumina HiSeq 2500. To normalize quantification of the TCRbeta repertoire, the TCR libraries were built with molecular barcoding that relied on unique molecular identifiers. In TCRdb, the public reads were trimmed at Q25 with fastp and aligned with MiXCR, with productive beta chains retained. All rows with the same CDR3 protein become a single entry with the most common DNA and genes. This sample comprises over 150,000 distinct CDR3 sequences, 5.5% to 7% of them detected only once. 5.5% of the sample belongs to the ten largest clones.

This sequence originates from a boy aged 2-9 years with acute lymphoblastic leukemia, due to receive a stem cell transplant. This chain joins TRBV12-3 or TRBV12-4 to TRBJ2-7; no D gene call is confident. Specimen: PBMCs, collected before TCRalphabeta/CD19-depleted stem cell transplant. The DNA sequence reads TGTGCCAGCAGTTTAGGGGCAGTTACGGAGTACTTC. Translated, this is CASSLGAVTEYF.